This is a list of T cell receptor beta chains from one sample in a study of OX40 agonist ivuxolimab in advanced cancers. Only in-frame clones appear in the TCRdb table, and some are missing; sequencing was by immunoSEQ multiplex PCR. The sample holds fewer than 85,000 clones, under 95% seen once. The specimen was CD4+ or CD8+ T cells sorted from blood, collected in a trial of the OX40 agonist ivuxolimab. These receptors came from an adult with an advanced solid tumor such as melanoma, head and neck, liver or kidney cancer. CDR3s include the opening cysteine and the closing phenylalanine or tryptophan. A D gene is named only where the DNA matches it firmly. Clone size is given for some rows only: seen once, a few or many times, or a class if the clone is expanded.

V	size	J	D	DNA	CDR3
TRBV5-1	.	TRBJ2-1	.	TGCGCCAGCAGCTTGGTGGGGGGGCCCGATGAGCAGTTCTTC	CASSLVGGPDEQFF
TRBV5-1	.	TRBJ2-3	TRBD2	TGCGCCAGCAGCTTACCCGGGACTAGCGGGGTGACCCGCGATACGCAGTATTTT	CASSLPGTSGVTRDTQYF
TRBV5-6	.	TRBJ2-1	.	TGTGCCAGCAGCTTGGGACCGATAGATGGTGAGCAGTTCTTC	CASSLGPIDGEQFF
TRBV27	.	TRBJ2-4	.	TGTGCCAGCAGTTCTCAGACGGACTCTGGGGCCATTCAGTACTTC	CASSSQTDSGAIQYF
TRBV6-4	.	TRBJ2-6	.	TGTGCCAGCAGTTCTGGGACCTCCTCGTCTGGGGCCAACGTCCTGACTTTC	CASSSGTSSSGANVLTF
TRBV30	.	TRBJ2-7	.	TGTGCCTGGAGTGTATGGCAGGACGGGTACGAGCAGTACTTC	CAWSVWQDGYEQYF
TRBV11-2	.	TRBJ2-7	.	TGTGCCAGCAGCTTGCCCCCGGCCATAAAATCGTACGAGCAGTACTTC	CASSLPPAIKSYEQYF
TRBV13	.	TRBJ2-7	TRBD2	TGTGCCAGCAGCCCACCCTTAGCGGGGGGCCACTACGAGCAGTACTTC	CASSPPLAGGHYEQYF
TRBV7-2	.	TRBJ2-1	TRBD1	TGTGCCAGCAGCCAGTACAGGGGACCCTACAATGAGCAGTTCTTC	CASSQYRGPYNEQFF
TRBV9	.	TRBJ1-2	TRBD1	TGTGCCAGCAGCGTAGGGGACAGGACCTATGGCTACACCTTC	CASSVGDRTYGYTF
TRBV19	few	TRBJ1-1	.	TGTGCCAGTAGTACAGGGGAGCGAAACACTGAAGCTTTCTTT	CASSTGERNTEAFF
TRBV7-2	.	TRBJ2-7	.	TGTGCCAGCAGCTTAGTTCCGGGGGATTGGGAGCAGTACTTC	CASSLVPGDWEQYF
TRBV5-1	.	TRBJ1-2	.	TGCGCCAGCAGCTTTGGGGAGCGCTATGGCTACACCTTC	CASSFGERYGYTF
TRBV6-5	.	TRBJ1-2	.	TGTGCCAGCAGTTACATCATGCACTATGGCTACACCTTC	CASSYIMHYGYTF
TRBV5-5	few	TRBJ1-6	.	TGTGCCAGCAGCTTGGGACAGGATTCACCCCTCCACTTT	CASSLGQDSPLHF
TRBV9	once	TRBJ2-7	.	TGTGCCAGCAGCGTAGCAGGGGGGAGCTCCTACGAGCAGTACTTC	CASSVAGGSSYEQYF
TRBV5-1	.	TRBJ1-6	.	TGCGCCAGCAGCTTGGACAGGGATAATTCACCCCTCCACTTT	CASSLDRDNSPLHF
TRBV30	.	TRBJ2-1	TRBD2	TGTGCGTGGCAGGGACTAGCGGGGGGGCTCTGGTACAATGAGCAGTTCTTC	CAWQGLAGGLWYNEQFF
TRBV4-3	few	TRBJ2-2	TRBD2	TGCGCCAGCAGCCAAGATTCGGTGCGGGGGATTTACACCGGGGAGCTGTTTTTT	CASSQDSVRGIYTGELFF
TRBV11-2	.	TRBJ1-1	TRBD1	TGTGCCAGCAGCCCCACAGGGGGCCCTGAAGCTTTCTTT	CASSPTGGPEAFF
TRBV5-4	.	TRBJ2-1	.	TGTGCCAGCAGCCCCGCCAGGTCATCGAATGAGCAGTTCTTC	CASSPARSSNEQFF
TRBV4-3	.	TRBJ2-1	.	TGCGCCAGCAGCCAAGATAACATGAGCAATGAGCAGTTCTTC	CASSQDNMSNEQFF
TRBV19	.	TRBJ1-5	.	TGTGCCAGTAGACAAAGCAATCAGCCCCAGCATTTT	CASRQSNQPQHF
TRBV27	.	TRBJ2-7	.	TGTGCCAGCAGTTCCAGGCCCGCAAGGCGGGACGAGCAGTACTTC	CASSSRPARRDEQYF
TRBV7-9	.	TRBJ2-5	TRBD1	TGTGCCAGCAGACATCGGACAGGGCGCCAAGAGACCCAGTACTTC	CASRHRTGRQETQYF
TRBV12-5	.	TRBJ2-7	.	TGTGCTAGTGGTTTGTCCCTCCCGGGACTTCTCGAGCAGTACTTC	CASGLSLPGLLEQYF
TRBV5-4	.	TRBJ1-2	.	TGTGCCAGCAGCTTGTCTAACCTTGTAAACTATGGCTACACCTTC	CASSLSNLVNYGYTF
TRBV10-1	.	TRBJ2-2	TRBD2	TGCGCCAGCACGGGGGGATCGACCGGGGAGCTGTTTTTT	CASTGGSTGELFF
TRBV27	.	TRBJ2-7	.	TGTGCCAGCGGGACGTCACTGTGGCAGTACTTC	CASGTSLWQYF
TRBV7-3	.	TRBJ1-1	TRBD1	TGTGCCAGCAGCTTAGGGTACCACGCGACAGGGGGCGCAGGGACTGAAGCTTTCTTT	CASSLGYHATGGAGTEAFF
TRBV2	.	TRBJ1-2	.	TGTGCCAGCAGCCTCTTCGGGCCCTCCGGTGGCTACACCTTC	CASSLFGPSGGYTF
TRBV29-1	.	TRBJ1-6	TRBD1	TGCAGCGTTGACACAGGGGTGACCGGTTCACCCCTCCACTTT	CSVDTGVTGSPLHF
TRBV19	.	TRBJ1-1	.	TGTGCCAGTAGTTCAGGGCCCTGGGGCACTGAAGCTTTCTTT	CASSSGPWGTEAFF
TRBV19	medium-sized	TRBJ1-4	.	TGTGCCAGTAGTATGGGACATGAAAAACTGTTTTTT	CASSMGHEKLFF
TRBV5-6	once	TRBJ2-1	.	TGTGCCAGCAGCGTCCGGTGGAATGAGCAGTTCTTC	CASSVRWNEQFF
TRBV6-6	.	TRBJ2-5	TRBD1	TGTGCCAGCAGTTACTTAGGACAGGGAGAGACCCAGTACTTC	CASSYLGQGETQYF
TRBV10-3	once	TRBJ2-3	.	TGTGCCATCCTGGACGGCACAGATACGCAGTATTTT	CAILDGTDTQYF
TRBV19	.	TRBJ2-1	TRBD2	TGTGCCAGTAGTATAGTAACTAGCGGGGCTCGGACCTACAATGAGCAGTTCTTC	CASSIVTSGARTYNEQFF
TRBV27	.	TRBJ2-2	.	TGTGCCACTCCCTGGGGGGTGCAGTTGACCGGGGAGCTGTTTTTT	CATPWGVQLTGELFF
TRBV10-2	.	TRBJ2-7	TRBD2	TGCGCCGCCGCGGAGGGACTAGTCTACGAGCAGTACTTC	CAAAEGLVYEQYF
TRBV7-8	.	TRBJ1-6	TRBD1	TGTGCCAGCAGCATTCAGGGGGAGACCTATAATTCACCCCTCCACTTT	CASSIQGETYNSPLHF
TRBV9	.	TRBJ2-7	.	TGTGCCAGCAGCGTAGATTGGACACCCACCTACGAGCAGTACTTC	CASSVDWTPTYEQYF
TRBV7-2	.	TRBJ2-1	.	TGTGCCAGCAGCTTAGAACGCAGGGTCGCCTACAATGAGCAGTTCTTC	CASSLERRVAYNEQFF
TRBV10-3	.	TRBJ2-7	.	TGTGCCATCAGTGAAGTGGGACAAGGGTTCCCCTACGAGCAGTACTTC	CAISEVGQGFPYEQYF
TRBV4-3	.	TRBJ2-7	.	TGCGCCAGCAGCCAAGATAGGTCTTTAGGGGGAGGGCACGAGCAGTACTTC	CASSQDRSLGGGHEQYF
TRBV21-1	.	TRBJ1-4	.	TGTGCTCCCCCCAGCGAAAAACTGTTTTTT	CAPPSEKLFF
TRBV5-6	.	TRBJ2-3	TRBD2	TGTGCCAGCAGCTTGCCTAGCGGGGTGTCGAATACGCAGTATTTT	CASSLPSGVSNTQYF
TRBV9	once	TRBJ2-3	TRBD2	TGTGCCAGCAGCGGGCGCGGGGGGACTAGCACAGATACGCAGTATTTT	CASSGRGGTSTDTQYF
TRBV7-2	.	TRBJ2-7	.	TGTGCCAGCAGCTTAGAACCGTACGAGCAGTACTTC	CASSLEPYEQYF
TRBV5-4	.	TRBJ2-1	.	TGTGCCAGCAGCTTGGGGGCCAATGAGCAGTTCTTC	CASSLGANEQFF
TRBV12-2	few	TRBJ1-6	.	TGTGCAAGTCGCTTAGAGGGACCCAAAAGAAGTTCACCCCTCCACTTT	CASRLEGPKRSSPLHF
TRBV11-2	once	TRBJ1-1	.	TGTGCCAGCAGCTTCCAAAGGGACACTGAAGCTTTCTTT	CASSFQRDTEAFF
TRBV6-6	.	TRBJ1-1	.	TGTGCCAGCAGTTCCGGGTCCTACCCAAAAGCTTTCTTT	CASSSGSYPKAFF
TRBV7-9	.	TRBJ1-3	.	TGTGCCAGCAGCTTCGGCCGGGGGCAAGGCTCTGGAAACACCATATATTTT	CASSFGRGQGSGNTIYF
TRBV27	.	TRBJ1-2	TRBD1	TGTGCCAGCAGTTTAACCGGGCCCCGGACAGGGGGGTATGGCTACACCTTC	CASSLTGPRTGGYGYTF